This T cell receptor beta chain was recorded in a study of blood T cell repertoires in COVID-19 (dated by TCRdb to 2020 to 2022). Background for the entire study: Samples covering the acute and convalescent phases of COVID-19 were provided by collaborators in the United States, Italy and Spain. The material from the prospective study consisted of cDNA or gDNA derived from T cells, B-cell-depleted T cells, or PBMCs. Deeply sampled blood TCRbeta repertoires from subjects exposed to, actively infected with, or recovered from COVID-19 were included in the dataset. The repertoires were made available in a free public database intended to serve as a resource for research on the immune response to SARS-CoV-2. The samples were drawn from the first 160 participants of the ongoing ImmuneRACE study and from 950 to 1,500 subjects provided by 6 global collaborators. A de-identified subject ID, COVID-19 status, age in years and sex were almost always included in the sample metadata. Where HLA class I and class II types were available, the types were taken from metadata supplied by the sample provider, not from assay-based typing. Paper-wide results and their limitations: Clinical and demographic metadata were provided uncurated, with the amount varying by source and participant.

TCRbeta CDR3 regions were amplified from genomic DNA by means of the immunoSEQ Assay, a bias-controlled multiplex PCR. In the authors' own workflow: Within the assay, amplification of reference gene primers was used to estimate how many nucleated cells each sample contained. To quantify the absolute abundance of each unique TCRbeta CDR3 rearrangement, sequence reads were collapsed and filtered. For each sample, productive Simpson clonality was calculated by taking the square root of Simpson's diversity index across productive rearrangements. The clones in this table, taken by TCRdb from immuneACCESS, are in-frame only. Not every clone is retained; where verified, under half of the shortfall comes from an unresolved V gene, and the cause of the rest is unknown. V, J and clone size derive from that table, while D and trimming were established from the DNA sequence. A total of fewer than 250,000 clones appear in this sample, about four fifths of them only once. Clones ranked in the top ten supply around 2.3% of the sample.

Each collaborating institution followed its own protocols to collect whole blood in K2EDTA tubes. Collaborator samples were shipped for TCRbeta analysis as frozen whole blood, isolated PBMCs, or DNA extracted from either sample type. On this clone: Its antigen is currently not known. Per-nucleotide qualities are absent, and no much larger clonotype sits a single base away.

The specimen was peripheral blood. The TCR was taken from a woman aged 40-49 years with active or convalescent COVID-19.

For the CDR3, the sequence is CASSLGSTGGWETQYF. The DNA sequence is as follows: TGTGCCAGCAGCTTAGGGTCCACAGGGGGCTGGGAGACCCAGTACTTC. The chain was built from TRBV7-6 and TRBJ2-5; TRBD1 agrees with 9 junctional bases. The CDR3 goes from the cysteine to the phenylalanine over 16 residues. The CDR3 DNA has 48 bases and is translated from base 1. CDR1 and CDR2 were assigned from the germline V gene as SGHVS and FNYEAQ. Germline trimming: 1 base from V, 5 bases from J; junction bases outside gene matches: 8.